The source of this T cell receptor (beta chain) is a study of cytomegalovirus exposure and HLA in healthy donors (dated by TCRdb to 2016 to 2017). Concerning the study at large: An earlier analysis of fewer than 750 of the donors reported 250 to 300 Gb of sequence data and around 110 million unique TCR beta sequences obtained from approximately 180 million T cells. To predict cytomegalovirus infection status, the study combined high-throughput TCR immunosequencing, statistical association of individual TCRs with disease status, and machine learning. The genetic ancestry cluster associated with self-reported Caucasian donors included 81% of the 300 to 400 genotyped donors. A separate validation cohort of 100 to 150 different subjects was used in addition to the approximately 700-subject first cohort. Across around 400 genotyped donors of the cohort, an average of about 250,000 unique TCR beta nucleotide sequences per donor were sequenced, and approximately 19% of those sequences were non-productive. The number of donors typed differed by locus, with 629-630 for A, B, C, DRB1 and DQB1, around 500 for DQA1, some 570 for DPA1, and approximately 470 for DPB1. In a later analysis, previously published TCR beta repertoires from several hundred donors were re-analyzed and high-resolution HLA genotyping was added so that TCR occurrence patterns could be studied. All discovery cohort repertoires had been generated using a single sequencing platform. Around 300 gigabases of sequencing data and approximately 84 million unique TCR sequences were included in an early release covering about 620 HLA-typed donors. In an earlier analysis of over 550 of the donors, high-throughput TCR beta sequencing was used to judge whether each TCR beta V gene segment behaved as functional or pseudogenic. Because of strong linkage in the cohort, five DR-DQ haplotypes were treated as single units for association and clustering. The study was designed to test whether signatures of past pathogen exposure could be identified by cataloging public T cell receptors. Genome-wide SNP genotypes for about 60% of the roughly 670 donors were used in a later genetic analysis, which treated that subset as a discovery cohort. The study profiled the T cell repertoires of hundreds of subjects by immunosequencing and related them to cytomegalovirus serostatus. Class I and class II HLA loci were covered by the typing at four-digit resolution. Alongside the repertoire data, information on donor age, sex, ethnicity and CMV serostatus was compiled. The later analysis used no new phenotypic data to find candidate immune exposures, relying instead on TCR beta sequences and their occurrence across donors.

Points the paper makes about the study in general: Several of the top co-occurrence clusters appeared to be linked to parvovirus B19, influenza, CMV and Epstein-Barr virus, according to a later analysis. According to a later analysis, most CMV-associated TCR beta chains appeared to be HLA-restricted, and the HLA associations seemed to be driven largely by CMV exposure. In an earlier analysis of several hundred of the donors, most TCR beta V segments were observed in productive rearrangements about 90% or about 30% of the time, broadly matching IMGT annotations. A further reported finding was that TCR beta sequences accurately predicted the HLA-A and HLA-B alleles for most subjects in the first cohort. Some IMGT-functional V segments, including TRBV6-2 and TRBV6-3, could not be distinguished by the 87-base-pair reads and were therefore excluded. In the study, roughly 160 TCR beta chains were listed as associated with cytomegalovirus. A later genetic analysis associated a missense DCLRE1C variant with V-gene and J-gene trimming of TCR beta chains, and an independent cohort replicated the association. In a later analysis, 15,000 to 20,000 TCR beta sequences were associated with specific HLA alleles at a false discovery rate of 0.05. Three of the identified cytomegalovirus-associated TCR beta chains were confirmed in vitro to be specific for cytomegalovirus antigens. Most TCR sequences were observed very rarely across donors, whereas some public TCRs were present in many individuals. In a later analysis, HLA-associated TCR beta chains were found to be more clonally expanded and to have lower generation probabilities than equally common non-associated chains. Presence/absence analyses assumed roughly uniform sequencing depth across donors, an assumption that may not hold. CMV serostatus was the only immune exposure information available for the cohort. In a later analysis, TCR association rates were found to vary across HLA loci, with the most associated TCRs seen for DRB1 alleles and the fewest for HLA-C alleles. Approximately 18 rarely observed V segments, including chromosome 9 orphons, were excluded from the earlier analysis of approximately 500 of the donors because counts were too low. In this cohort, only TCR beta chains were sequenced, and detectable features were limited by the absence of alpha or paired-chain data. The classifier was reported to diagnose cytomegalovirus status with high specificity and sensitivity in both the original cohort and the validation cohort. Because HLA typing was missing for some donors at each locus, association tests included only the typed subset. A cluster of highly shared sequence variants was judged likely to be a technical artifact of the sequencing pipeline. Linkage disequilibrium might explain the correlated functional status among segregating V segments, but an unknown experimental factor could not be ruled out. Compared with the roughly 600-donor mean, donors in an Asian-associated ancestry cluster had fewer N-insertions in productive TCRs, according to a later genetic analysis. When HLA alleles, especially DR and DQ, strongly co-occurred, attributing TCR associations to individual alleles was difficult. The authors suggested that the approach could potentially be extended to other disease states and immunological phenotypes.

This clone has a single count. This clone's antigen is unknown. Per-nucleotide qualities are absent, and no much larger clonotype sits a single base away. Reading from cysteine to phenylalanine, the CDR3 counts 15 amino acids. The DNA shown is the 45-base CDR3, in frame from base 1. In the germline V gene, CDR1 corresponds to SGHRS and CDR2 to YFSETQ. At the junction V is shortened by 4 bases and J by 4 bases; bases outside the gene matches: 7. The method behind the library was the immunoSEQ multiplex PCR assay. For the multiplex PCR, a mixture combining 60 forward primers for TCR Vbeta segments and 13 reverse primers for TCR Jbeta segments was used. The CDR3 region of rearranged TCR beta genes was amplified from genomic DNA with a multiplex PCR assay. On the Illumina HiSeq System, the amplified TCR beta libraries were sequenced as 87-base-pair reads. The paper's processing steps were these. A later analysis tallied some 79 million unique TCR beta chains across the roughly 610 repertoires, and some 12 million of those chains were shared by two or more donors. Raw reads were error-corrected and collapsed into unique sequences by a nearest-neighbor algorithm in which closely related sequences were merged to remove PCR and sequencing errors. To assign V, D and J gene segments, CDR3 sequences were aligned to IMGT reference sequences. For a sequence to be retained, at least a six-nucleotide match to both a V gene segment and a J gene segment was required. Rearrangements were called productive when the CDR3 lacked stop codons and stayed in frame with V and J; all others were non-productive. CDR3 was defined according to IMGT convention as the region running from the second conserved V-encoded cysteine to the conserved J-encoded phenylalanine. Sequences without an unambiguous match to a single V gene segment were excluded from the earlier analysis of 587 of the donors. In an earlier analysis of roughly 600 of the donors, a V segment was called functional when productive rearrangements were above 56.7%, and segregating when the standard deviation between donors exceeded 5%. To diagnose cytomegalovirus status from the catalog of TCR beta chain sequences, a statistical classification framework was built. In a later analysis, TCR nucleotide sequences were compared against IMGT/GENE-DB human TR gene sequences so that V and J genes could be assigned. In a later analysis, CDR3 sequences and most-parsimonious VDJ recombination scenarios were assigned using the TCRdist pipeline. In a later analysis, each TCR beta chain was defined by its CDR3 amino acid sequence together with its V-gene family, and reads without a unique V-gene family were excluded. To address suspected cross-contamination and a sequencing artifact, a later analysis removed over 500 highly shared, low-generation-probability nucleotide sequences. In a later analysis, a clonal expansion index for each public chain was calculated from normalized within-repertoire ranks of inferred template counts. In a later analysis, generation probabilities were computed with a VDJ recombination model fitted to out-of-frame rearrangements, and the resulting probabilities were checked against IGoR. In a later analysis, TCR-TCR, TCR-HLA and TCR-CMV co-occurrence was scored with hypergeometric tests, and a repertoire-size bias correction was applied to TCR pairs. In a later analysis, false discovery rates were estimated by permuting HLA or CMV assignments 20 times. In a later analysis, co-occurring TCRs were grouped using DBSCAN, with TCRdist sequence similarity added in when clustering inside HLA-allele-positive subsets. Repertoires with fewer than 30,000 or more than 120,000 public chains were left out of co-occurrence clustering, as were a few repertoires with anomalous nucleotide sharing. TCRdb's version of the immuneACCESS table is confined to in-frame rearrangements and falls short of the full clone set. An unresolved V gene accounts for under half of the shortfall where checked; the remainder is of unknown origin. The V and J calls and clone size come from that table; D and trimming were worked out from the DNA. The sample includes 100,000 to 150,000 clones, with about three quarters observed a single time. 0.95% to 1.5% of the sample rests with the top ten.

The cohort comprised 666 healthy bone marrow donors. At the time of sampling, every cohort member was nominally healthy, though immune exposures that went unrecorded were likely present. The donor tested CMV seronegative, placing the donor among the 350 to 400 seronegative members of the cohort. Each donor provided a peripheral blood sample, and peripheral blood mononuclear cells were used for TCR beta sequencing. Genomic DNA was extracted from the blood cell samples with the Qiagen DNeasy Blood Extraction Kit. The sequence is built from TRBV5-1 and TRBJ1-2; 10 bases in the junction line up with TRBD1. Material for sequencing was PBMCs. This clonotype originated in a female donor in good health and CMV-seronegative. The bases are TGCGCCAGCAGCCGACGGACAGGGGGAATCTATGGCTACACCTTC. Its translation is CASSRRTGGIYGYTF.